The clone carrying this T cell receptor beta chain was counted a single time. Other DNA sequences in the same sample also yield this CDR3. Participant-reported clinical history was the basis for cohort assignment. What the recovered Cohort 3 donors had was two negative PCRs, clearance, or symptom resolution. The data derive from a study of blood T cell repertoires in COVID-19. Generated by immunoSEQ multiplex PCR, the TCRdb table keeps only in-frame clones and is missing some. The sample consists of under 200,000 clones, around 89% of them appearing once. The V gene end was trimmed by 2 bases and the J gene end by 1 base; junction bases not matched to a gene: 5. The CDR3 is 16 residues long. The germline V gene has CDR1 SGHRS and CDR2 YFSETQ.

The sequence was collected from a woman in her late teens or twenties who had recovered from COVID-19. This chain links TRBV5-1 with TRBJ2-2; 7 positions agree with TRBD2. Sequenced sample: PBMCs or T cells enriched from blood (not recorded which). CDR3 in DNA: TGCGCCAGCAGCTTCTCTAGCGGAAGGAACACCGGGGAGCTGTTTTTT. As protein: CASSFSSGRNTGELFF.